One and the same sample provided the 30 T cell receptor beta chains below, sequenced in a study of regulatory T cells in long-lasting Graves disease (dated by TCRdb to the early 2020s). In the paper's terms, the time point label means: persistent/refractory GD, antithyroid drugs over 5 years with positive TRAb. For both TCR sequencing and RNA sequencing, RNA was extracted from PBMCs using TRIzol. Library prep was done by multiplex PCR. TCRdb lists the instrument as Illumina HiSeq 4000. iRepertoire HTBI primers and Arm-PCR amplification of CDR3 regions were used to construct TCR beta libraries. Using fastp at Q25 and MiXCR, TCRdb reprocessed the public reads and kept productive beta chains. All rows with the same CDR3 protein become a single entry with the most common DNA and genes. The sample table lists around 460,000 distinct CDR3 sequences, about 22% of them with a count of one. Around 13% of the sample is in the top ten clones.

The sequencing here drew on peripheral blood mononuclear cells (PBMCs), taken when the disease was refractory, from a patient treated with antithyroid drugs. These TCRs come from a female donor with Graves disease.

Note on this clonotype: This clone may be a read error of a much larger clone one base away. The rearrangement joins TRBV12-3 or TRBV12-4 to TRBJ1-5, with no clear D. Trimming took 5 bases from V and 5 from J, leaving 13 bases between them. The CDR3 loop spans 14 amino acids. In nucleotides, the CDR3 is TGTGCCAGCAGTGAAGTCAGGCGGGATCAGCCCCAGCATTTT. Protein: CASSEVRRDQPQHF.

CDR3 in amino acids: CAISSTGALVGAFF. CDR3 nucleotides: TGTGCCATCAGTTCGACAGGAGCGCTCGTCGGAGCTTTCTTT. The V and J genes are TRBV10-3 and TRBJ1-1; D perhaps matches TRBD1 (6 bases). CDR3 length: 14 residues. The V gene's germline CDR1 is ENHRY and CDR2 SYGVKD. V lost 5 bases to trimming and J lost 10 bases, with 20 bases between them.

This clonotype came up many times. The chain links TRBV2 to TRBJ2-2, with unresolved D. CDR1 and CDR2 from the germline V gene are SNHLY and FYNNEI. V shed 4 bases and J shed 7 bases, with 10 bases lying between them. The CDR3 totals 13 residues. The CDR3 region is CASSVRTDGELFF. DNA of the CDR3: TGTGCCAGCAGTGTAAGGACCGACGGGGAGCTGTTTTTT. Variable domain in full (rest from reference TRBV2 and TRBJ2-2): EPEVTQTPSHQVTQMGQEVILRCVPISNHLYFYWYRQILGQKVEFLVSFYNNEISEKSEIFDDQFSVERPDGSNFTLKIRSTKLEDSAMYFCASSVRTDGELFFGEGSRLTVL.

This chain joins TRBV5-1 and TRBJ2-7; D is possibly TRBD2 (6 bases). The CDR3 is 15 residues long. Germline V gives CDR1 SGHRS, CDR2 YFSETQ. Trimming stripped 4 bases from V and 2 bases from J, with 16 bases between. CDR3 in DNA: TGCGCCAGCAGCGAAAACCCGACTAGTCCCTACGAGCAGTACTTC. Its protein is CASSENPTSPYEQYF.

About this clonotype: With a much larger clone just one base away, this may be a read error. V is TRBV19 and J is TRBJ1-6, with 7 bases that match TRBD1. Germline V CDR1 and CDR2: LNHDA, SQIVND (reference sequence). The CDR3 is 14 residues long. The ends lost 6 bases at V and 11 bases at J; junction bases unmatched: 10. CDR3 sequence (DNA): TGTGCCAGTAGGGTAGGGACAGTCAATCCACCCCTCCACTTT. Protein product: CASRVGTVNPPLHF.

This clonotype showed up just a few times. This rearrangement joins TRBV7-2 to TRBJ2-7; D gene ambiguous. Trimming shortened V by 1 base and J by 3 bases, and 10 bases separated the two germline ends. The CDR3 extends over 14 amino acids. Germline lookup yields CDR1 SGHTA and CDR2 FQGNSA. The chain's CDR3 is CASSLEAGHYEQYF. In nucleotides, the CDR3 is TGTGCCAGCAGCTTAGAGGCAGGTCACTACGAGCAGTACTTC.

This clonotype has more than one count but fewer than ten. The chain links TRBV9 to TRBJ1-1; D is uncertain. Germline CDR1 reads SGDLS; CDR2 reads YYNGEE. This CDR3 comprises 14 residues. The V end lost 3 bases, the J end lost 5 bases, and 14 bases lay between the germline ends. The CDR3 spells CASSARVSRTEAFF. In nucleotides, the CDR3 is TGTGCCAGCAGCGCCCGGGTCTCTAGGACTGAAGCTTTCTTT.

This clonotype was picked up many times. The V call is TRBV12-3 or TRBV12-4, the J call TRBJ2-2; TRBD2 agrees at 8 bases. There are 16 residues in the CDR3. The V gene end was trimmed by 7 bases and the J gene end by 3 bases; junction bases not matched to a gene: 10. The DNA of the CDR3 is TGTGCCAGCATTGCGCCCGGGAGGGGCTACACCGGGGAGCTGTTTTTT. Translating it yields CASIAPGRGYTGELFF.

In this sample, this clonotype turned up many times. This chain connects TRBV6-2 or TRBV6-3 to TRBJ1-5, with D unclear. With 2 bases removed from V and 2 bases from J, the gap between germline ends came to 13 bases. The germline gives CDR1 MNHEY, CDR2 SVGEGT. CDR3 size: 16 residues. This CDR3 is CASSYRASEGNQPQHF. Here the CDR3 DNA reads TGTGCCAGCAGTTACCGGGCCTCCGAGGGCAATCAGCCCCAGCATTTT.

This clonotype came up many times. The V and J genes are TRBV28 and TRBJ2-5, with TRBD2 matching over 9 bases. Trimming cost V 0 bases and J 3 bases; bases outside gene matches: 5. Germline values: CDR1 MDHEN, CDR2 SYDVKM. The CDR3 consists of 16 residues. The CDR3 nucleotides are TGTGCCAGCAGTTTATGGGTAGCGGGGGAAAAAGAGACCCAGTACTTC. It specifies CASSLWVAGEKETQYF.

This sequence joins TRBV4-2 and TRBJ1-1, with D unclear. The V gene's germline CDR1 is LGHNA and CDR2 YNFKEQ. Trimming left V 0 bases short and J 12 bases short, with 14 bases between. The CDR3 runs to 13 residues. The CDR3 is CASSQEVGSRTFF. CDR3 coding DNA: TGTGCCAGCAGCCAAGAAGTGGGGAGCAGAACTTTCTTT.

J is TRBJ1-6 and V is TRBV19; D remains ambiguous. Germline V gene sequence: CDR1 LNHDA, CDR2 SQIVND (reference sequence). This CDR3 region has 19 residues. V gave up 1 base and J gave up 0 bases, with 16 bases separating them. CDR3 DNA sequence: TGTGCCAGTAGTATAGCAGGAAAGGACCTGAACTCCTATAATTCACCCCTCCACTTT. Translated: CASSIAGKDLNSYNSPLHF.

The chain links TRBV19 to TRBJ1-2; D is unclear. CDR3 length equals 17 residues. V dropped 2 bases and J dropped 0 bases, with 16 bases sitting between them. Germline CDR1 is LNHDA and CDR2 is SQIVND (reference sequence). CDR3 sequence reads: CASSIISRRPANYGYTF. The CDR3 nucleotides read TGTGCCAGTAGTATAATTTCCAGGAGACCCGCTAACTATGGCTACACCTTC.

This clonotype was observed many times. This chain links TRBV6-5 with TRBJ2-5, with D tentatively TRBD1 (6 bases). The CDR3 extends over 13 amino acids. The V gene lost 2 bases and the J gene lost 4 bases, with 8 bases spanning the gap. In germline, CDR1 is MNHEY, CDR2 SVGAGI. CDR3 DNA: TGTGCCAGCAGTTACGTCAGGGGAGAGACCCAGTACTTC. As protein: CASSYVRGETQYF.

DNA for the CDR3: TGTGCCAGCAGCGGCCTGGGACAGGGAAACACTGAAGCTTTCTTT. Protein product: CASSGLGQGNTEAFF. The rearrangement links TRBV7-2 to TRBJ1-1; TRBD1 aligns across 9 bases. V was pared by 5 bases and J by 2 bases, with 6 bases of the junction left unmatched. Germline V gene lookup returns CDR1 SGHTA and CDR2 FQGNSA. The CDR3 is made up of 15 amino acids. Full variable domain (remainder filled in from reference TRBV7-2 and TRBJ1-1): GAGVSQSPSNKVTEKGKDVELRCDPISGHTALYWYRQSLGQGLEFLIYFQGNSAPDKSGLPSDRFSAERTGGSVSTLTIQRTQQEDSAVYLCASSGLGQGNTEAFFGQGTRLTVV.

The chain has TRBV5-4 and TRBJ2-5; no reliable D call. Germline V CDR1 and CDR2: SGHNT, YYREEE (reference sequence). The V end lost 3 bases, the J end lost 4 bases, and 10 bases lay between the germline ends. The CDR3 is made up of 13 amino acids. CDR3 in amino acids: CASSYLVTETQYF. For the CDR3, the DNA is TGTGCCAGCAGCTACCTAGTTACAGAGACCCAGTACTTC.

The V gene is TRBV27, the J gene TRBJ1-6, with TRBD1 matching over 8 bases. The CDR3 has 19 residues. V lost 2 bases, J lost 0 bases, and 9 bases stayed unmatched. CDR1 and CDR2 (germline): MNHEY, SMNVEV (reference sequence). In DNA form, the CDR3 reads TGTGCCAGCAGTTTACTCAGGGACAGGACCAGCTCCTATAATTCACCCCTCCACTTT. It codes for CASSLLRDRTSSYNSPLHF.

This clonotype appeared many times. The chain has TRBV6-1 and TRBJ1-1; D is unclear. Germline loops: CDR1 MNHNS, CDR2 SASEGT. Between the trimmed V and J ends, which lost 5 bases and 5 bases, there was a span of 15 bases. There are 14 residues in the CDR3. The CDR3 sequence is CASSPSPAGTEAFF. CDR3 in DNA: TGTGCCAGCAGTCCATCTCCCGCAGGAACTGAAGCTTTCTTT.

The rearrangement joins TRBV10-2 to TRBJ1-5; D is undetermined. Germline loops: CDR1 WSHSY, CDR2 SAAADI. Trimming took 5 bases from V and 3 from J, leaving 11 bases between them. This CDR3 contains 14 residues. CDR3 sequence reads: CASSMGIVNQPQHF. DNA for the CDR3: TGCGCCAGCAGTATGGGAATCGTCAATCAGCCCCAGCATTTT.

This clonotype was seen at least ten times. The chain joins TRBV28 to TRBJ1-1; no firm D call. This CDR3 comprises 14 residues. Deletions cut 9 bases from V and 1 base from J, with 15 bases between. CDR1 and CDR2 (germline): MDHEN, SYDVKM. The DNA for the CDR3 is TGTGCCAGTTTAGCCGCGGGGTGGAACACTGAAGCTTTCTTT. Translation: CASLAAGWNTEAFF.

The genes are TRBV5-4 and TRBJ2-7; D not resolved. CDR3 length equals 13 residues. Per the germline V gene, CDR1 is SGHNT and CDR2 is YYREEE (reference sequence). The V end lost 3 bases, the J end lost 2 bases, and 9 bases lay between the germline ends. The CDR3 reads CASSSDTPYEQYF. The DNA of the CDR3 is TGTGCCAGCAGCTCAGACACCCCCTACGAGCAGTACTTC.

This clonotype came up many times. The genes are TRBV7-2 and TRBJ1-4, with 7 bases lining up with TRBD1. Germline lookup yields CDR1 SGHTA and CDR2 FQGNSA. The CDR3 totals 15 residues. The ends lost 5 bases at V and 4 bases at J; junction bases unmatched: 7. The CDR3 nucleotides read TGTGCCAGCAGCCCCGGAGGGGGCGGTAATGAAAAACTGTTTTTT. It translates to CASSPGGGGNEKLFF. The entire variable domain, with the rest obtained from reference TRBV7-2 and TRBJ1-4, is as follows: GAGVSQSPSNKVTEKGKDVELRCDPISGHTALYWYRQSLGQGLEFLIYFQGNSAPDKSGLPSDRFSAERTGGSVSTLTIQRTQQEDSAVYLCASSPGGGGNEKLFFGSGTQLSVL.

This clonotype was recorded at least ten times. J is TRBJ1-1 and V is TRBV11-2; no reliable D call. The CDR3 runs 13 residues. Germline CDR1 SGHAT, CDR2 FQNNGV. Trimming took 7 bases from V and 1 from J, leaving 10 bases between them. This CDR3 is CASTAPGNTEAFF. CDR3 bases: TGTGCCAGCACAGCCCCAGGGAACACTGAAGCTTTCTTT.

This clonotype came up many times. This chain links TRBV7-8 with TRBJ2-7; 7 bases match TRBD2. V lost 5 bases and J lost 6; bases outside the gene matches: 7. The germline CDR1 and CDR2 sequences are SGHVS and FQNEAQ. The CDR3 runs 13 residues. CDR3 in amino acids: CASSHPGRGEQYF. In nucleotides, the CDR3 is TGTGCCAGCAGCCACCCTGGGAGGGGCGAGCAGTACTTC. Full variable domain (outside the CDR3, taken from reference TRBV7-8 and TRBJ2-7): GAGVSQSPRYKVAKRGQDVALRCDPISGHVSLFWYQQALGQGPEFLTYFQNEAQLDKSGLPSDRFFAERPEGSVSTLKIQRTQQEDSAVYLCASSHPGRGEQYFGPGTRLTVT.

The table lists this clonotype with a few counts. The V call is TRBV28, the J call TRBJ2-1; 11 bases line up with TRBD1. The V segment lost 5 bases and the J segment 6 bases; nucleotides outside the gene matches: 6. Germline loops: CDR1 MDHEN, CDR2 SYDVKM. This CDR3 comprises 15 residues. This CDR3 is CASSTTDRGPNEQFF. CDR3 nucleotides: TGTGCCAGCAGTACGACGGACAGGGGGCCCAATGAGCAGTTCTTC.

V and J are TRBV19 and TRBJ1-5; 8 bases are shared with TRBD1. The ends lost 5 bases at V and 0 bases at J; junction bases unmatched: 3. The CDR3 runs 15 residues. CDR1 is LNHDA, CDR2 SQIVND, per germline (reference sequence). CDR3 in amino acids: CASSYGQGSNQPQHF. Here the CDR3 DNA reads TGTGCCAGTAGTTATGGACAGGGTAGCAATCAGCCCCAGCATTTT.

This clonotype was recorded at least ten times. The gene calls are TRBV18 and TRBJ2-5, with 7 bases fitting TRBD2. This CDR3 is 14 amino acids long. The germline V gene encodes CDR1 KGHSH and CDR2 LQKENI. Trimming removed 3 bases from V and 3 bases from J; junction bases left unmatched: 4. CDR3 bases: TGTGCCAGCTCACCGCGGGGGATTAAAGAGACCCAGTACTTC. Translating gives CASSPRGIKETQYF.

The chain uses TRBV25-1 and TRBJ1-2; D might be TRBD1 (5 bases). Per germline, CDR1 MGHDK and CDR2 SYGVNS. CDR3 length: 14 residues. Trimming took off 1 base at V and 3 bases at J, with 9 bases between the two ends. The CDR3 region has the DNA TGTGCCAGCAGTGAATTTGGGGGGTACTATGGCTACACCTTC. Encoded protein: CASSEFGGYYGYTF.

The chain recombines TRBV6-1 with TRBJ2-1; tentatively, D is TRBD1 or TRBD2 (6 bases each). Germline V gene sequence: CDR1 MNHNS, CDR2 SASEGT. V was pared by 6 bases and J by 4 bases, with 16 bases between. This CDR3 region has 15 residues. The CDR3 region is CASSPLRRGYNEQFF. CDR3 nucleotide sequence: TGTGCCAGCAGCCCCTTGCGGAGGGGGTACAATGAGCAGTTCTTC.

This chain uses TRBV7-2 with TRBJ1-5; TRBD1 agrees at 7 bases. V dropped 4 bases and J dropped 4; count of bases not matched to a gene: 16. CDR1 and CDR2 from the germline V gene are SGHTA and FQGNSA. This CDR3 is 18 amino acids long. The DNA for the CDR3 is TGTGCCAGCAGCTCTCGACGGGGGGTCCCAGGGGGAAATCAGCCCCAGCATTTT. The encoded protein is CASSSRRGVPGGNQPQHF.